These T cell receptor beta chains were read from a single sample in a study of T cells in Graves' hyperthyroidism and ophthalmopathy. TCRdb recomputed calls from the multiplex PCR reads with MiXCR, one row per CDR3 protein. Of 620,000 or so distinct CDR3 sequences listed, 13% to 15% are singletons. Sequenced sample: blood. Every receptor here comes from a woman aged 50 to 65 with Graves' ophthalmopathy. Both conserved end residues are part of each CDR3. A D gene is named only where the DNA matches it firmly. Where a row states a size, it is once, few, many or the class of an expanded clone; other rows omit it.

clone size	V gene	J gene	D gene	CDR3 DNA	CDR3 protein
many	TRBV2	TRBJ2-7	-	TGTGCCAGCAGTGACGCCTCCTACGAGCAGTACTTC	CASSDASYEQYF
many	TRBV11-2	TRBJ2-3	TRBD1	TGTGCCAGCAGCCGTACGGACAGGGGCGCGGTAGATACGCAGTATTTT	CASSRTDRGAVDTQYF
few	TRBV6-1	TRBJ2-1	-	TGTGCCAGCACCCCACCGAGCAGTGAGCAGTTCTTC	CASTPPSSEQFF
-	TRBV5-1	TRBJ2-4	TRBD1	TGCGCCAGCAGCTCGGGACAGCTAGCCAAAAACATTCAGTACTTC	CASSSGQLAKNIQYF
-	TRBV28	TRBJ1-2	-	TGTGCCAGCAGAGAACAGAGTAACTATGGCTACACCTTC	CASREQSNYGYTF
many	TRBV28	TRBJ1-2	-	TGTGCCAGCAGTCCCCACGGTCAGGGCTACACCTTC	CASSPHGQGYTF
many	TRBV27	TRBJ1-6	-	TGTGCCAGCAGTTTATATTTCGCAGAGGGGTCATCATATAATTCACCCCTCCACTTT	CASSLYFAEGSSYNSPLHF
many	TRBV11-2	TRBJ2-1	TRBD2	TGTGCCAGCAGCCCGAGGACTAGCATAAATGAGCAGTTCTTC	CASSPRTSINEQFF
-	TRBV7-2	TRBJ1-5	TRBD1	TGTGCCAGCAGACTTACAGGGGGCAGTAATCAGCCCCAGCATTTT	CASRLTGGSNQPQHF
many	TRBV29-1	TRBJ1-1	-	TGCAGCGTTGGAAGGCGAGCCGAGTCTGAAGCTTTCTTT	CSVGRRAESEAFF
few	TRBV24-1	TRBJ2-1	-	TGTGCCACCAGTGCCACCGGGTACAATGAGCAGTTCTTC	CATSATGYNEQFF
many	TRBV5-1	TRBJ1-2	TRBD1	TGCGCCAGCAGCTCGACAGGGCTCAACTATGGCTACACCTTC	CASSSTGLNYGYTF
many	TRBV11-2	TRBJ1-3	-	TGTGCCAGCAGCTTAGGGGCAGCTCCCGGAAACACCATATATTTT	CASSLGAAPGNTIYF
few	TRBV20-1	TRBJ1-6	-	TGCAGTGCTAGACCAGGGGTTACCTATAATTCACCCCTCCACTTT	CSARPGVTYNSPLHF
many	TRBV12-3/TRBV12-4	TRBJ2-1	TRBD1	TGTGCCAGCAGTTTAGCGCTACAGGGGACCTACAATGAGCAGTTCTTC	CASSLALQGTYNEQFF
few	TRBV20-1	TRBJ1-6	-	TGCAGTGCTAGAGATGCAGTTCTGGGGCCTAATTCACCCCTCCACTTT	CSARDAVLGPNSPLHF
many	TRBV15	TRBJ1-2	-	TGTGCCACCAGCAGAGAAGCGGACTTCGGCTACACCTTC	CATSREADFGYTF
-	TRBV19	TRBJ1-6	-	TGTGCCAGTAGGGACACGGCGAATTCACCCCTCCACTTT	CASRDTANSPLHF